This T cell receptor (beta chain) derives from a study of cytomegalovirus exposure and HLA in healthy donors. This table comes from immunoSEQ multiplex PCR, and its TCRdb copy is limited to in-frame clones, with some not included. The sample shows around 250,000 clones, 90% of them seen only once. Trimming left V 5 bases short and J 7 bases short, with 12 bases between. The CDR3 is 13 residues long. The germline gives CDR1 SGHTA, CDR2 FQGTGA. The sequenced material came from PBMCs. The source is a woman aged 25 to 39 in good health and CMV-seronegative. The chain recombines TRBV7-3 with TRBJ2-1, with D unclear. DNA of the CDR3: TGTGCCAGCAGCCCATTAGGCACGAATGAGCAGTTCTTC. Protein sequence: CASSPLGTNEQFF.